What follows are 25 T cell receptor beta chains derived from one specimen sequenced in a study of OX40 agonist ivuxolimab in advanced cancers. Receptors were amplified or captured by the immunoSEQ multiplex PCR assay. TCRdb took this table from immuneACCESS and kept in-frame rearrangements with V and J called. Such tables lack part of the clones; where checked against another copy, unresolved V genes explain under half of the gap, and the rest is unexplained. The table for this sample lists tens of thousands of clones; around 81% of them were counted only once. About 6.4% of the sample comes from the top ten. Sequencing used CD4+ or CD8+ T cells sorted from blood, obtained in a trial of the OX40 agonist ivuxolimab. These receptors were collected from an adult with an advanced solid tumor such as melanoma, head and neck, liver or kidney cancer.

V usage is TRBV11-3 and J usage is TRBJ2-7, with D perhaps TRBD2 (5 bases). The CDR3 spans 16 residues. V shed 1 base and J shed 1 base, with 14 bases lying between them. Germline CDR1 and CDR2: SGHNT and YENEEA. The CDR3 sequence: CASSLGRTGVSYEQYV. For the CDR3, the DNA is TGTGCCAGCAGCTTAGGCCGTACCGGGGTGTCCTACGAGCAGTACGTC.

This clone was observed a few times. The chain has TRBV13 and TRBJ2-2; D is unresolved. The V gene lost 0 bases and the J gene lost 6 bases, with 2 bases spanning the gap. Germline CDR1 reads PRHDT; CDR2 reads FYEKMQ (reference sequence). The CDR3 totals 12 residues. The CDR3 loop reads CASSLGPGELFF. As DNA, the CDR3 is TGTGCCAGCAGCTTAGGACCCGGGGAGCTGTTTTTT.

The chain uses TRBV2 and TRBJ2-3, with D hard to call. The CDR3 totals 13 residues. The V and J ends lost 7 bases and 2 bases respectively, with 10 bases between them. Germline lookup yields CDR1 SNHLY and CDR2 FYNNEI. The CDR3: CASTSKATDTQYF. DNA of the CDR3: TGTGCCAGCACCTCGAAGGCCACAGATACGCAGTATTTT. The full variable domain, completed using reference TRBV2 and TRBJ2-3, is EPEVTQTPSHQVTQMGQEVILRCVPISNHLYFYWYRQILGQKVEFLVSFYNNEISEKSEIFDDQFSVERPDGSNFTLKIRSTKLEDSAMYFCASTSKATDTQYFGPGTRLTVL.

The V gene is TRBV7-9, the J gene TRBJ2-3; 13 nucleotides agree with TRBD2. The ends lost 5 bases at V and 2 bases at J; junction bases unmatched: 4. Germline V lookup: CDR1 SEHNR, CDR2 FQNEAQ (reference sequence). This CDR3 is built from 16 residues. The CDR3 DNA is TGTGCCAGCAGCCCGGGGACTAGCGGGAACACAGATACGCAGTATTTT. Translation gives CASSPGTSGNTDTQYF.

The rearrangement links TRBV14 to TRBJ2-2; weak D call: TRBD1 (6 bases). Trimming left V 4 bases short and J 0 bases short, with 12 bases between. The germline CDR1 and CDR2 sequences are SGHDN and FVKESK. The CDR3 runs 16 residues. The CDR3 reads CASSPRTATNTGELFF. The DNA for the CDR3 is TGTGCCAGCAGCCCTCGGACAGCAACGAACACCGGGGAGCTGTTTTTT.

J is TRBJ2-7 and V is TRBV5-1; 8 bases line up with TRBD2. The V and J ends lost 2 bases and 0 bases, in that order; junction bases with no gene match: 10. Germline CDR1 reads SGHRS; CDR2 reads YFSETQ. This CDR3 is 17 amino acids long. The CDR3 DNA reads TGCGCCAGCAGCTTAAATCCCTCCAGCGGGAGCTCCTACGAGCAGTACTTC. Its translation is CASSLNPSSGSSYEQYF.

The CDR3 DNA sequence: TGTGCCAGCAGTTATGGGGGAAATGAGCAGTTCTTC. This gives the protein CASSYGGNEQFF. The gene calls are TRBV7-6 and TRBJ2-1; D could derive from TRBD1 or TRBD2 (5 bases each). CDR3 length equals 12 residues. V was pared by 6 bases and J by 7 bases, with 10 bases between. Germline CDR1 reads SGHVS; CDR2 reads FNYEAQ. Together with reference TRBV7-6 and TRBJ2-1, the CDR3 gives the full variable domain: GAGVSQSPRYKVTKRGQDVALRCDPISGHVSLYWYRQALGQGPEFLTYFNYEAQQDKSGLPNDRFSAERPEGSISTLTIQRTEQRDSAMYRCASSYGGNEQFFGPGTRLTVL.

J is TRBJ2-1 and V is TRBV28; 9 positions agree with TRBD2. CDR1 is MDHEN and CDR2 is SYDVKM in the germline V gene. CDR3 length: 15 residues. V lost 6 bases, J lost 8 bases, and 11 bases stayed unmatched. CDR3 loop: CASSLTSGAIDEQFF. CDR3 in DNA: TGTGCCAGCAGCTTGACTAGCGGAGCGATCGATGAGCAGTTCTTC.

The rearrangement links TRBV6-5 to TRBJ2-7; no clear D. Trimming took off 0 bases at V and 0 bases at J, with 6 bases between the two ends. Germline V lookup: CDR1 MNHEY, CDR2 SVGAGI. The CDR3 has 14 residues. The chain's CDR3 is CASSYSKYSYEQYF. The CDR3 DNA sequence: TGTGCCAGCAGTTACTCGAAATACTCCTACGAGCAGTACTTC.

The chain is built from TRBV29-1 and TRBJ2-1, with D possibly TRBD1 on 6 matching bases. V lost 2 bases and J 7 bases, leaving 21 bases between the germline ends. Per germline, CDR1 SQVTM and CDR2 ANQGSEA. The CDR3 sequence is 16 residues long. The CDR3 region is CSVEFDSQNRVNEQFF. The CDR3 DNA follows: TGCAGCGTTGAATTTGATAGTCAGAACAGGGTAAATGAGCAGTTCTTC.

CDR3 sequence: CASSPSGSPSYNEQFF. DNA for the CDR3: TGTGCCAGCAGCCCTAGCGGGAGCCCTTCCTACAATGAGCAGTTCTTC. The chain couples TRBV27 to TRBJ2-1, with 10 nucleotides matching TRBD2. The length of the CDR3 is 16 residues. Germline CDR1 is MNHEY and CDR2 is SMNVEV (reference sequence). J lost 1 base, V lost 6 bases, and 6 bases had no gene match.

The chain couples TRBV10-1 to TRBJ2-7; D is tentatively TRBD1 or TRBD2 (5 bases each). Between the trimmed V and J ends, which lost 5 bases and 4 bases, there was a span of 9 bases. Germline V gives CDR1 WNHNN, CDR2 SYGVQD (reference sequence). The CDR3 length is 12 residues. The DNA for the CDR3 is TGCGCCAGCAGTCCTGGGGGTTACGAGCAGTACTTC. Encoded protein: CASSPGGYEQYF.

The chain couples TRBV5-6 to TRBJ1-2; D remains unclear. The CDR3 is made up of 13 amino acids. Germline CDR1 reads SGHDT; CDR2 reads YYEEEE. Deletions cut 0 bases from V and 5 bases from J, with 8 bases between. CDR3 bases: TGTGCCAGCAGCTTGGGTTCCACATATGGCTACACCTTC. This gives the protein CASSLGSTYGYTF.

The chain recombines TRBV27 with TRBJ2-1; 10 bases are a match to TRBD2. The germline CDR1 and CDR2 sequences are MNHEY and SMNVEV (reference sequence). The CDR3 runs to 18 residues. Germline trimming cut 5 bases from V and 6 bases from J; bases unmatched to any gene: 16. CDR3 protein: CASSPLASGRATGNEQFF. The CDR3, as DNA: TGTGCCAGCAGTCCCCTTGCCAGCGGGAGGGCCACTGGCAATGAGCAGTTCTTC.

The CDR3 nucleotides are TGCGCCAGCAGTGAGTCTAATAGCGGGGGTTCCTACGAGCAGTACTTC. It is translated as CASSESNSGGSYEQYF. The rearrangement joins TRBV10-2 to TRBJ2-7, with 9 bases lining up with TRBD2. CDR3 length: 16 residues. The V gene end was trimmed by 0 bases and the J gene end by 1 base; junction bases not matched to a gene: 4. In germline, CDR1 is WSHSY, CDR2 SAAADI.

The chain links TRBV4-3 to TRBJ2-7; TRBD2 matches at 14 bases. Germline lookup yields CDR1 LGHNA and CDR2 YSLEER. V trimming: 3 bases; J trimming: 7 bases; junction bases outside the gene matches: 8. This CDR3 is built from 16 residues. CDR3 sequence (DNA): TGCGCCAGCAGCCAGGATATCCGACTAGCGGGAGGGGAGCAGTACTTC. Translated, it gives CASSQDIRLAGGEQYF.

The chain is built from TRBV9 and TRBJ1-2; 9 positions match TRBD1. The CDR3 contains 13 residues. Trimming cost V 0 bases and J 8 bases; bases outside gene matches: 2. CDR1 and CDR2 (germline): SGDLS, YYNGEE. DNA for the CDR3: TGTGCCAGCAGCGTAGGGGACAGGGTAGGCTACACCTTC. It translates to CASSVGDRVGYTF.

The rearrangement uses TRBV19 and TRBJ2-1, with 8 bases that match TRBD2. After removal of 5 bases from V and 2 bases from J, the junction contained 2 bases not matched to a gene. This CDR3 is 14 amino acids long. Germline CDR1 LNHDA, CDR2 SQIVND (reference sequence). The CDR3 region is CASSERGTYNEQFF. CDR3 bases: TGTGCCAGTAGTGAGCGGGGGACCTACAATGAGCAGTTCTTC. The whole variable domain, filled in from reference TRBV19 and TRBJ2-1, reads DGGITQSPKYLFRKEGQNVTLSCEQNLNHDAMYWYRQDPGQGLRLIYYSQIVNDFQKGDIAEGYSVSREKKESFPLTVTSAQKNPTAFYLCASSERGTYNEQFFGPGTRLTVL.

The J gene is TRBJ2-2, the V gene TRBV18; D could derive from TRBD1 or TRBD2 (5 bases each). The CDR3 contains 16 residues. The V gene's germline CDR1 is KGHSH and CDR2 LQKENI. The ends were cut back, 2 bases at V and 4 bases at J, with 14 bases in the middle. Written as DNA, the CDR3 is TGTGCCAGCTCACCAGATCTGGGGACCATCACCGGGGAGCTGTTTTTT. This gives the protein CASSPDLGTITGELFF.

This chain uses TRBV18 with TRBJ2-3; 8 bases match TRBD2. Germline assignment: CDR1 KGHSH and CDR2 LQKENI. CDR3 length: 13 residues. With 0 bases clipped from V and 9 bases from J, the junction kept 2 bases outside the gene matches. CDR3 sequence (DNA): TGTGCCAGCTCACCACCGGGACTAGAAACGCAGTATTTT. It specifies CASSPPGLETQYF.

The rearrangement links TRBV7-9 to TRBJ1-2, with 7 bases aligning to TRBD1. After removal of 5 bases from V and 5 bases from J, the junction contained 8 bases not matched to a gene. Germline values: CDR1 SEHNR, CDR2 FQNEAQ (reference sequence). The CDR3 has 14 residues. The CDR3 reads CASSTGTDYYGYTF. The CDR3 nucleotides are TGTGCCAGCAGCACCGGGACAGATTATTATGGCTACACCTTC. The full variable domain, with the rest looked up from reference TRBV7-9 and TRBJ1-2, is DTGVSQNPRHKITKRGQNVTFRCDPISEHNRLYWYRQTLGQGPEFLTYFQNEAQLEKSRLLSDRFSAERPKGSFSTLEIQRTEQGDSAMYLCASSTGTDYYGYTFGSGTRLTVV.

Worth noting for this clone: Other DNA sequences within the sample encode an identical CDR3. The chain couples TRBV9 to TRBJ2-1; weak D call: TRBD1 (5 bases). Looked up from germline, CDR1 is SGDLS and CDR2 is YYNGEE. The CDR3 loop spans 15 amino acids. Trimming left V 0 bases short and J 2 bases short, with 9 bases between. For the CDR3, the DNA is TGTGCCAGCAGCGTAGAGCAGGGAACCTACAATGAGCAGTTCTTC. It specifies CASSVEQGTYNEQFF.

DNA of the CDR3: TGTGCCAGCAGTTACGGGAGGTTAAGCGAGGAGACCCAGTACTTC. Its translation: CASSYGRLSEETQYF. The chain joins TRBV6-6 to TRBJ2-5; perhaps TRBD2 as D (6 bases). Trimming stripped 2 bases from V and 5 bases from J, with 15 bases between. The CDR3 spans 15 residues. From germline, CDR1 is MNHNY and CDR2 SVGAGI (reference sequence).

The gene calls are TRBV5-6 and TRBJ2-1; D not resolved. Trimming pared 0 bases from V and 10 bases from J, leaving 8 bases between. This CDR3 comprises 12 residues. The germline gives CDR1 SGHDT, CDR2 YYEEEE. The CDR3 DNA sequence: TGTGCCAGCAGCTTGGAGAGGTTAGAGCAGTTCTTC. Protein product: CASSLERLEQFF.

V is TRBV27 and J is TRBJ2-7; 10 nucleotides agree with TRBD2. The CDR3 contains 17 residues. From germline, CDR1 is MNHEY and CDR2 SMNVEV (reference sequence). Trimming took 2 bases from V and 4 from J; bases not matched to a gene: 11. The CDR3 DNA reads as TGTGCCAGCAGTTTACTACAGCCTAGCGGGGGTTCTTACGAGCAGTACTTC. Its protein is CASSLLQPSGGSYEQYF.